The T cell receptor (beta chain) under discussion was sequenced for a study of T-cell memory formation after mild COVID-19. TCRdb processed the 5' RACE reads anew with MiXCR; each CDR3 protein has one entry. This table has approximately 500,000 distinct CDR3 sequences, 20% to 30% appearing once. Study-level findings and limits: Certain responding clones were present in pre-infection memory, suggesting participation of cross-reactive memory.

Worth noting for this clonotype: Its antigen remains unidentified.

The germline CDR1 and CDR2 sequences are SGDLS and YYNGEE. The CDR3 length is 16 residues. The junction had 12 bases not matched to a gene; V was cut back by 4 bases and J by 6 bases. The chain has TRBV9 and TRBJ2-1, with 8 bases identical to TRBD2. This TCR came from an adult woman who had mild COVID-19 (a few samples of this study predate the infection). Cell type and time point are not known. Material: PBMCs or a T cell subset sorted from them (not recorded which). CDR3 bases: TGTGCCAGCAGCCCCTCGGGACTAGGAGGGGGCAATGAGCAGTTCTTC. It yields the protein CASSPSGLGGGNEQFF.